The sequence of this T cell receptor (beta chain) was determined in a study of monozygotic twins with inflammatory bowel disease. Overall study results and limits: On the inverse Simpson index, IBD patients scored lower for TCRbeta diversity than healthy co-twins.

Reanalyzing the 5' RACE reads, TCRdb keeps one entry per CDR3 protein, without DNA. The sample's table shows about 210,000 distinct CDR3 sequences. Concerning this clonotype itself: Its matching antigen is unknown.

This CDR3 has 15 amino acids. Germline V gene sequence: CDR1 SNHLY, CDR2 FYNNEI. The sequencing input was blood. The chain has TRBV2 and TRBJ2-7; TCRdb designates TRBD1, a call that cannot be tested without DNA. This sequence originates from a human donor with ulcerative colitis or Crohn's disease, or a healthy co-twin of an affected twin (not recorded which). The chain's CDR3 is CASTPSREIHYEQYF.